This TCR beta chain was recovered during a study of cytomegalovirus exposure and HLA in healthy donors (dated by TCRdb to about 2017). General notes on the study: An earlier analysis of approximately 640 of the donors reported 276 Gb of sequence data and some 120 million unique TCR beta sequences from roughly 180 million T cells. An early release covering 550 to 700 HLA-typed donors comprised about 300 gigabases of sequencing data and around 80 million unique TCR sequences. Of the 398 genotyped donors, over 80% were placed in the genetic ancestry cluster associated with self-reported Caucasian donors. The study aimed to test whether signatures of past pathogen exposure could be identified by cataloging public T cell receptors. The study used immunosequencing to profile the T cell repertoires of several hundred subjects and linked those repertoires to cytomegalovirus serostatus. Besides the first cohort of approximately 710 subjects, a separate validation cohort made up of some 110 different subjects was used. To predict cytomegalovirus infection status, the study combined high-throughput TCR immunosequencing, statistical association of individual TCRs with disease status, and machine learning. A later analysis re-analyzed previously published TCR beta repertoires from roughly 690 donors and added high-resolution HLA genotyping to study TCR occurrence patterns. In the later analysis, no new phenotypic data were used to find candidate immune exposures; instead, reliance was placed on TCR beta sequences and their occurrence across donors. To decide whether each TCR beta V gene segment behaved as functional or pseudogenic, an earlier analysis of approximately 600 of the donors relied on high-throughput TCR beta sequencing. Alongside the repertoire data, information on donor age, sex, ethnicity and CMV serostatus was compiled. A later genetic analysis took genome-wide SNP genotypes for about 55% of the roughly 670 donors and used that subset as a discovery cohort. All discovery cohort repertoires had been generated using a single sequencing platform. Class I and class II HLA loci were covered by the typing at four-digit resolution. The number of donors typed differed by locus, with about 629-630 for A, B, C, DRB1 and DQB1, 522 for DQA1, approximately 570 for DPA1, and some 440 for DPB1. Because of strong linkage in the cohort, five DR-DQ haplotypes were treated as single units for association and clustering. Across approximately 400 genotyped donors of the cohort, an average of roughly 250,000 unique TCR beta nucleotide sequences per donor were sequenced, and approximately 19% of those sequences were non-productive.

As concerns this clone: The target of this receptor is not known. No base qualities exist here, and no much larger clone lies one base off it.

The cohort comprised fewer than 750 healthy bone marrow donors. All cohort members were sampled while nominally healthy, although unrecorded immune exposures were likely present. The donor tested CMV seronegative, placing the donor among the 350 to 400 seronegative members of the cohort. A peripheral blood sample was collected from each donor, and TCR beta sequencing was performed on peripheral blood mononuclear cells. The Qiagen DNeasy Blood Extraction Kit was used to extract genomic DNA from the blood cell samples. Overall study results and their limits: An earlier analysis of approximately 540 of the donors showed that most TCR beta V segments appeared in productive rearrangements either about 87% or about 30% of the time, which broadly matched IMGT annotations. In a later analysis, several top co-occurrence clusters were reported to appear linked to parvovirus B19, influenza, CMV and Epstein-Barr virus. Because some donors lacked HLA typing at each locus, the association tests relied only on the typed subset. A further reported finding was that TCR beta sequences accurately predicted the HLA-A and HLA-B alleles for most subjects in the first cohort. Only TCR beta chains were sequenced in this cohort, and the absence of alpha or paired-chain data limited detectable features. A total of 150 to 200 TCR beta chains were listed by the study as associated with cytomegalovirus. Linkage disequilibrium might explain the correlated functional status among segregating V segments, but an unknown experimental factor could not be excluded. A later genetic analysis reported fewer N-insertions in productive TCRs among donors in an Asian-associated ancestry cluster than the 666-donor mean. The authors suggested that the approach could potentially be extended to other disease states and immunological phenotypes. A later genetic analysis associated a missense DCLRE1C variant with V-gene and J-gene trimming of TCR beta chains, and an independent cohort replicated the association. Because counts were too low, about 15 rarely observed V segments, including chromosome 9 orphons, were left out of the earlier analysis of several hundred of the donors. A later analysis associated about 17,000 TCR beta sequences with specific HLA alleles at a false discovery rate of 0.05. Most TCR sequences were seen in very few donors, while some public TCRs were found in many individuals. Assigning TCR associations to individual alleles was difficult when HLA alleles, especially DR and DQ, strongly co-occurred. A group of highly shared sequence variants was considered likely to be a technical artifact of the sequencing pipeline. In a later analysis, most CMV-associated TCR beta chains were found to appear HLA-restricted, with HLA associations seemingly driven largely by CMV exposure. The classifier was reported to diagnose cytomegalovirus status with high specificity and sensitivity in both the original and validation cohorts. In a later analysis, HLA-associated TCR beta chains showed more clonal expansion and lower generation probabilities than non-associated chains that were equally common. Sequencing depth was assumed to be roughly uniform across donors in the presence/absence analyses, though that assumption may not hold. According to a later analysis, TCR association rates differed among HLA loci, with DRB1 alleles showing the most associated TCRs and HLA-C alleles showing the fewest. In vitro tests confirmed that a few of the cytomegalovirus-associated TCR beta chains recognize cytomegalovirus antigens. Immune exposure information for the cohort was limited to CMV serostatus. Because the 87-base-pair reads could not distinguish some IMGT-functional V segments, including TRBV6-2 and TRBV6-3, those segments were excluded.

Library generation was performed with the immunoSEQ multiplex PCR assay. A mixture of 60 forward primers for TCR Vbeta segments and 13 reverse primers for TCR Jbeta segments was used in the multiplex PCR. The CDR3 region of rearranged TCR beta genes was amplified from genomic DNA with a multiplex PCR assay. On the Illumina HiSeq System, the amplified TCR beta libraries were sequenced as 87-base-pair reads. As for the authors' bioinformatics: A later analysis tallied roughly 76 million unique TCR beta chains across the 600 to 700 repertoires, and 10 million to 11 million of those chains were shared by two or more donors. Raw reads were error-corrected and collapsed into unique sequences by a nearest-neighbor algorithm in which closely related sequences were merged to remove PCR and sequencing errors. V, D and J gene segments were assigned by aligning CDR3 sequences to IMGT reference sequences. For a sequence to be retained, a match of at least six nucleotides was required to both a V gene segment and a J gene segment. A rearrangement counted as productive if the CDR3 had no stop codons and remained in frame with V and J, and every other rearrangement counted as non-productive. CDR3 was defined by IMGT convention, running from the second conserved V-encoded cysteine to the conserved J-encoded phenylalanine. The earlier analysis of about 590 of the donors excluded sequences that lacked an unambiguous match to a single V gene segment. In an earlier analysis of 587 of the donors, V segments were called functional above 56.7% productive rearrangements and were called segregating when the between-donor standard deviation exceeded 5%. A statistical classification framework was built for diagnosing cytomegalovirus status from the catalog of TCR beta chain sequences. In a later analysis, TCR nucleotide sequences were compared against IMGT/GENE-DB human TR gene sequences so that V and J genes could be assigned. The TCRdist pipeline was used in a later analysis to assign CDR3 sequences and most-parsimonious VDJ recombination scenarios. In a later analysis, each TCR beta chain was defined by its CDR3 amino acid sequence together with its V-gene family, and reads without a unique V-gene family were excluded. A later analysis removed several hundred highly shared, low-generation-probability nucleotide sequences to deal with suspected cross-contamination and a sequencing artifact. In a later analysis, a clonal expansion index for each public chain was calculated from normalized within-repertoire ranks of inferred template counts. In a later analysis, generation probabilities were computed with a VDJ recombination model fitted to out-of-frame rearrangements, and the resulting probabilities were checked against IGoR. A later analysis scored TCR-TCR, TCR-HLA and TCR-CMV co-occurrence with hypergeometric tests, applying a repertoire-size bias correction to TCR pairs. To estimate false discovery rates, a later analysis permuted the HLA or CMV assignments 20 times. In a later analysis, co-occurring TCRs were grouped using DBSCAN, with TCRdist sequence similarity added in when clustering inside HLA-allele-positive subsets. Co-occurrence clustering excluded repertoires with fewer than 30,000 or more than 120,000 public chains, plus five with anomalous nucleotide sharing. TCRdb stores this immuneACCESS table with in-frame sequences only. Part of the clones is absent; in the studies checked, under half of the shortfall reflects unresolved V genes, and no reason is known for the rest. That table supplies the V and J calls and clone size; D and trimming were determined from the DNA. The sample contains 180,000 or so clones, over 70% of them found a single time. The ten largest clones add up to over 2.5% of the sample.

The germline V and J ends show losses of 7 bases and 6 bases respectively, and no gene match explains 15 bases of the junction. Per the germline V gene, MGHDK is the CDR1 and SYGVNS is the CDR2. Reading from cysteine to phenylalanine, the CDR3 counts 15 amino acids. Of the read, only the CDR3 DNA is kept; its 45 bases are in frame from base 1. This chain is built from TRBV25-1 and TRBJ2-7, and 7 junctional nucleotides match TRBD2. The receptor was isolated from a female donor in good health and CMV-seronegative. Sample: PBMCs. The CDR3 protein sequence reads: CASTGRLADPGEQYF. At the DNA level, the sequence is TGTGCCAGCACCGGGCGGCTAGCGGACCCCGGCGAGCAGTACTTC.